This is a list of T cell receptor beta chains from one sample in a study of shared clonotypes between healthy human individuals. Repertoires were generated with immunoSEQ multiplex PCR, while TCRdb's copy carries only in-frame clones and drops some. The sample lists approximately 530,000 clones, around 96% occurring once. The sample was naive CD4+ T cells sorted from blood. The receptors shown here come from a woman under 40 in good health. Each CDR3 is given with its conserved first and last residue. D genes are given only for firm matches. Clone size is shown for a subset of rows, as once, few, many or a class of expanded clone.

V gene,J gene,D gene,clone size,CDR3 DNA,CDR3 protein
TRBV13,TRBJ2-1,NA,NA,TGTGCCAGCAGCTTTAGGAGAGGTGAGCAGTTCTTC,CASSFRRGEQFF
TRBV19,TRBJ2-1,TRBD2,NA,TGTGCCAGTCACCCCACTAGCGCCAGAGCCTACAATGAGCAGTTCTTC,CASHPTSARAYNEQFF
TRBV28,TRBJ2-7,NA,NA,TGTGCCAGCAGTTCGCGAGGGGACGGTTTAAGGGGCCAGCAGTACTTC,CASSSRGDGLRGQQYF
TRBV12-1,TRBJ1-2,NA,NA,TGTGCCAGCAGCTTTTTAGACAGGACCCCAATCGGTGGCTACACCTTC,CASSFLDRTPIGGYTF
TRBV25-1,TRBJ2-5,NA,NA,TGTGCCAGCAGTGAGGGTGAGGTATCGGACCAAGAGACCCAGTACTTC,CASSEGEVSDQETQYF
TRBV19,TRBJ2-2,TRBD2,NA,TGTGCCAGTAGTATGGAAGTCCCGGGACTAGCGGGGAACACCGGGGAGCTGTTTTTT,CASSMEVPGLAGNTGELFF
TRBV11-1,TRBJ2-2,TRBD2,NA,TGTGCCAGCAGCCCAGTCGGGACTACGAACACCGGGGAGCTGTTTTTT,CASSPVGTTNTGELFF
TRBV14,TRBJ2-1,NA,NA,TGTGCCAGCAGCTTTAGCCCCATAACCTACAATGAGCAGTTCTTC,CASSFSPITYNEQFF
TRBV2,TRBJ1-4,NA,once,TGTGCCAGCAGTGGGATCGCCGCGGGTGAAAAACTGTTTTTT,CASSGIAAGEKLFF
TRBV5-1,TRBJ1-5,TRBD1,NA,TGCGCCAGCAGCTTGGAGGGACAGCCGGATCAGCCCCAGCATTTT,CASSLEGQPDQPQHF
TRBV28,TRBJ2-3,TRBD2,NA,TGTGCCAGCAGTTTCGGAAGCGGGAGTCTTAGCACAGATACGCAGTATTTT,CASSFGSGSLSTDTQYF
TRBV28,TRBJ1-5,TRBD1,few,TGTGCCAGCAGAGGGACAGCTCAGCCCCAGCATTTT,CASRGTAQPQHF
TRBV10-2,TRBJ2-2,TRBD1,NA,TGCGCCAGCAGTGAGGGACAGGGAGTAGCGAACACCGGGGAGCTGTTTTTT,CASSEGQGVANTGELFF
TRBV7-9,TRBJ1-2,TRBD1,NA,TGTGCCAGCAGTTCTCCGGGACAGGGGGACTATGGCTACACCTTC,CASSSPGQGDYGYTF
TRBV27,TRBJ2-4,TRBD1,NA,TGTGCCAGCAGTGGCCCGACAGGGTCCTTAGCCAAAAACATTCAGTACTTC,CASSGPTGSLAKNIQYF
TRBV18,TRBJ2-1,NA,NA,TGTGCCAGCTCACCATTTAACAATGAGCAGTTCTTC,CASSPFNNEQFF
TRBV28,TRBJ1-5,NA,NA,TGTGCCAGCAGCCCCTCTGTCGGGGGAAATCAGCCCCAGCATTTT,CASSPSVGGNQPQHF
TRBV5-4,TRBJ2-7,TRBD2,NA,TGTGCCAGCAGCCCCCGGACTAGCGGGAGTGCGAAGGAGCAGTACTTC,CASSPRTSGSAKEQYF
TRBV5-1,TRBJ2-2,NA,NA,TGCGCCAGCTTCTACGGAGGGAGAGCCAACACCGGGGAGCTGTTTTTT,CASFYGGRANTGELFF
TRBV29-1,TRBJ2-1,NA,NA,TGCAGCGTTGAAGATCCGCAGCTCCAGAGCTCCTACAATGAGCAGTTCTTC,CSVEDPQLQSSYNEQFF
TRBV5-1,TRBJ1-1,TRBD1,NA,TGCGCCAGCAGCTTGGGGACAGGGGTTCTTGTGGACACTGAAGCTTTCTTT,CASSLGTGVLVDTEAFF
TRBV6-6,TRBJ2-3,NA,NA,TGTGCCAGCAGTTACTCAAACGGACCTAGCACAGATACGCAGTATTTT,CASSYSNGPSTDTQYF
TRBV9,TRBJ2-1,NA,NA,TGTGCCAGCAGCCTTCAGGGGTCTGGGTACAATGAGCAGTTCTTC,CASSLQGSGYNEQFF
TRBV7-9,TRBJ2-3,NA,NA,TGTGCCACTCAAACAGAGAACCCCACAGATACGCAGTATTTT,CATQTENPTDTQYF
TRBV30,TRBJ2-1,NA,once,TGTGCCTGGAGTGCTGGGGGGCGGGTTAACTGGCAGTTCTTC,CAWSAGGRVNWQFF
TRBV4-1,TRBJ1-5,NA,once,TGCGCCAGCAGCCAAGATATGGCCGCCAACAGACCCCAGCATTTT,CASSQDMAANRPQHF
TRBV12-5,TRBJ2-5,TRBD2,NA,TGTGCTAGTGGCCCAGGACTAGCGGGCCAAGAGACCCAGTACTTC,CASGPGLAGQETQYF
TRBV7-8,TRBJ2-1,TRBD1,NA,TGTGCCAGCAGCTCTAGATATCATGAGACAGGGGTCTACAATGAGCAGTTCTTC,CASSSRYHETGVYNEQFF
TRBV29-1,TRBJ2-6,NA,NA,TGCAGCGCCCATGGGGACGACAGATGCTCTGGGGCCAACGTCCTGACTTTC,CSAHGDDRCSGANVLTF
TRBV19,TRBJ2-3,NA,NA,TGTGCCAGTAGTATTTCAGATACGCAGTATTTT,CASSISDTQYF
TRBV11-2,TRBJ2-7,NA,NA,TGTGCCAGCAGTTCGACCCTCTACGAGCAGTACTTC,CASSSTLYEQYF
TRBV27,TRBJ1-2,TRBD1,once,TGTGCCAGCGCGGGACAGGGGTTTAGTGGCTACACCTTC,CASAGQGFSGYTF
TRBV5-6,TRBJ2-7,NA,NA,TGTGCCAGCAGCCACAGGGAGGCCTACGAGCAGTACTTC,CASSHREAYEQYF
TRBV15,TRBJ2-7,TRBD1,NA,TGTGCCACCAGCAGAGATTCAGGGGGCGAGCAGTACTTC,CATSRDSGGEQYF
TRBV19,TRBJ1-3,NA,few,TGTGCCACCGGCTCTGGAAACACCATATATTTT,CATGSGNTIYF
TRBV2,TRBJ1-3,TRBD1,NA,TGTGCCAGCAGCCCGGGACAGGGGATTAGAAACACCATATATTTT,CASSPGQGIRNTIYF
TRBV28,TRBJ1-2,TRBD1,NA,TGTGCCAGCAGTTCGACAGGGGGTGGGTATGGCTACACCTTC,CASSSTGGGYGYTF
TRBV14,TRBJ1-4,NA,NA,TGTGCCAGCAGCCAAGATCTACTCAAGGAGGTCGAAAAACTGTTTTTT,CASSQDLLKEVEKLFF
TRBV11-3,TRBJ2-7,TRBD2,once,TGTGCCAGCAGCTTAGGAGCGGGGAATATCTACGAGCAGTACTTC,CASSLGAGNIYEQYF
TRBV11-2,TRBJ2-2,NA,NA,TGTGCCAGCAGCTTATACAGGGCCGCCGGGGAGCTGTTTTTT,CASSLYRAAGELFF
TRBV7-8,TRBJ1-5,NA,once,TGTGCCAGCAGCTTACGTCCCAGGCAGGTGGTGGGGAATCAGCCCCAGCATTTT,CASSLRPRQVVGNQPQHF
TRBV19,TRBJ1-1,NA,NA,TGTGCCAGTACCCCCACCCTCCAAGGACAGACGAACACTGAAGCTTTCTTT,CASTPTLQGQTNTEAFF
TRBV5-6,TRBJ1-4,NA,NA,TGTGCCAGCAGCTTGTTTACGCATATCCGAAATGAAAAACTGTTTTTT,CASSLFTHIRNEKLFF
TRBV5-1,TRBJ2-4,TRBD2,NA,TGCGCCAGCAGCCCGGGACTAGCGGGAGCGCAGTACTTC,CASSPGLAGAQYF
TRBV30,TRBJ1-2,NA,NA,TGTGCCCGAACCAGGGGTCACTATGGCTACACCTTC,CARTRGHYGYTF
TRBV25-1,TRBJ2-3,TRBD2,NA,TGTGCCAGCAGCGGGAGGGGCCGCACAGATACGCAGTATTTT,CASSGRGRTDTQYF
TRBV15,TRBJ2-7,NA,once,TGTGCCACCAGCAACCGAGTTGTTGGCGAGCAGTACTTC,CATSNRVVGEQYF
TRBV19,TRBJ1-5,TRBD1,NA,TGTGCCTCAAACTCGCCGGGACAGGGCAGTCAGCCCCAGCATTTT,CASNSPGQGSQPQHF
TRBV7-8,TRBJ1-4,TRBD1,NA,TGTGCCAGCAGCCCGACAGGGTTCACTGAAAAACTGTTTTTT,CASSPTGFTEKLFF
TRBV5-8,TRBJ2-1,TRBD2,NA,TGTGCCAGCAGCTTGGCTTCTAGCGGAAAGCAGTTCTTC,CASSLASSGKQFF
TRBV5-6,TRBJ2-2,NA,NA,TGTGCCAGCAGCTCAGGAGGAGACACCGGGGAGCTGTTTTTT,CASSSGGDTGELFF
TRBV7-9,TRBJ2-5,TRBD1,few,TGTGCCAGCCCAGGGGGCGGTGAGACCCAGTACTTC,CASPGGGETQYF